The T cell receptor (beta chain) under discussion was sequenced for a study of Tregs in tolerant kidney transplant recipients. V was pared by 4 bases and J by 3 bases, with 13 bases between. Germline values: CDR1 SGHRS, CDR2 YFSETQ. This CDR3 comprises 14 residues. Libraries were prepared by immunoSEQ multiplex PCR; TCRdb keeps only in-frame clonotypes and omits some of them. The sample has roughly 49,000 clones, roughly nine tenths seen once. The source material was Tregs from blood. The receptor was derived from a human donor in good health. This chain joins TRBV5-1 and TRBJ1-1; D gene unclear. In nucleotides, the CDR3 is TGCGCCAGCAGCCCGAAGTCGTTGGACACTGAAGCTTTCTTT. Translating gives CASSPKSLDTEAFF.